This is a list of T cell receptor beta chains from one sample in a study of shared clonotypes between healthy human individuals. The data were produced by immunoSEQ multiplex PCR, yet TCRdb's version contains in-frame clones alone and is incomplete. The sample includes around 2.5 million clones, approximately 93% seen only once; the top ten take around 0.37%. The sample comprised naive CD4+ T cells from PBMCs. The origin of the receptors is a man between 18 and 35 years old in good health. Some clones in this sample may be carry-over from other donors' samples. Each CDR3 is given with its conserved first and last residue. The D gene is left open where the match is weak. Some rows mark clone size as missing; the rest say once, few, many or name a class of expanded clone.

J | V | size | D | DNA | CDR3
TRBJ2-1 | TRBV18 | NA | NA | TGTGCCAGCTCACCTTTCAAAAGCTCCTACAATGAGCAGTTCTTC | CASSPFKSSYNEQFF
TRBJ2-1 | TRBV6-1 | NA | NA | TGTGCCAGCAGTGAAAGGGCCCCCCCTGAGCAGTTCTTC | CASSERAPPEQFF
TRBJ2-5 | TRBV18 | NA | TRBD2 | TGTGCCAGCTCACCTGCTACTAGCGGGAGCGATCAAGAGACCCAGTACTTC | CASSPATSGSDQETQYF
TRBJ2-2 | TRBV5-1 | NA | NA | TGCGCCAGCAGCCTCACGGGACTCACAAACACCGGGGAGCTGTTTTTT | CASSLTGLTNTGELFF
TRBJ2-1 | TRBV7-3 | NA | NA | TGTGCCAGCAGCTCTAGCCTATACAATGAGCAGTTCTTC | CASSSSLYNEQFF
TRBJ1-5 | TRBV19 | NA | TRBD1 | TGTGCCAGTAGTATTCGGGCAGGGGGAGGTCAGCCCCAGCATTTT | CASSIRAGGGQPQHF
TRBJ1-1 | TRBV9 | NA | TRBD1 | TGTGCCAGCAGCCCCCGTGTGGGACAGGGGGGCACTGAAGCTTTCTTT | CASSPRVGQGGTEAFF
TRBJ2-7 | TRBV7-3 | NA | TRBD2 | TGTGCCAGCAGCCCAGGAGCGGGAGGGCCTTTTCCGCAGTACTTC | CASSPGAGGPFPQYF
TRBJ2-1 | TRBV5-1 | NA | NA | TGCGCCAGCAGCTGGAAACCGGGACTCAGAGACTACAATGAGCAGTTCTTC | CASSWKPGLRDYNEQFF
TRBJ2-1 | TRBV30 | NA | TRBD2 | TGTGCCTGGAGGCGATTAGCGGGACTGGGCTACAATGAGCAGTTCTTC | CAWRRLAGLGYNEQFF
TRBJ1-4 | TRBV4-2 | NA | NA | TGTGCCAGCAGCCAAGAGTCGGGACCCAGAACGGAAAAACTGTTTTTT | CASSQESGPRTEKLFF
TRBJ2-7 | TRBV7-3 | NA | NA | TGTGCCAGCAGCTTAGAGGCAGGGAGCTACGAGCAGTACTTC | CASSLEAGSYEQYF
TRBJ2-7 | TRBV6-5 | NA | NA | TGTGCCAGCAGGGCTAGCGCTTACTACGAGCAGTACTTC | CASRASAYYEQYF
TRBJ1-3 | TRBV4-2 | once | NA | TGTGCCAGCAGCCAAGGCCCGGGTGGAAACACCATATATTTT | CASSQGPGGNTIYF
TRBJ1-3 | TRBV5-1 | once | NA | TGCGCCAGCAGCTCACAGGGTTACTCTGGAAACACCATATATTTT | CASSSQGYSGNTIYF
TRBJ1-5 | TRBV28 | NA | TRBD1 | TGTGCCAGCAGTTTAAGGGGGCAGGGGAATCAGCCCCAGCATTTT | CASSLRGQGNQPQHF
TRBJ2-7 | TRBV5-4 | NA | NA | TGTGCCAGCAGCTTGTCTGTTGGTCGCTCCTACGAGCAGTACTTC | CASSLSVGRSYEQYF
TRBJ2-5 | TRBV18 | NA | NA | TGTGCCAGCTCACCGGGACCCTTCACGGAGCCCCAGTACTTC | CASSPGPFTEPQYF
TRBJ2-7 | TRBV5-1 | NA | NA | TGCGCCAGCAGCTTCGCCAGCCCCTACGAGCAGTACTTC | CASSFASPYEQYF
TRBJ1-5 | TRBV19 | NA | NA | TGTGCCAGTAGTACGACGGGAGTTAGCAATCAGCCCCAGCATTTT | CASSTTGVSNQPQHF
TRBJ2-3 | TRBV5-1 | NA | NA | TGCGCCAGCAGCATGGGCCCTGGGGCTGATACGCAGTATTTT | CASSMGPGADTQYF
TRBJ1-4 | TRBV15 | NA | NA | TGTGCCACCAGCAGAGATGGAAGGACAACTAATGAAAAACTGTTTTTT | CATSRDGRTTNEKLFF
TRBJ2-5 | TRBV2 | NA | NA | TGTGCCAGCAGAGAAGGAGGGCTTGGGACCCAGTACTTC | CASREGGLGTQYF
TRBJ2-1 | TRBV5-6 | NA | TRBD2 | TGTGCCAGCAGCCATAGCGGGAGAACCTACAATGAGCAGTTCTTC | CASSHSGRTYNEQFF
TRBJ2-1 | TRBV28 | NA | TRBD1 | TGTGCCAGCAGACTGACAGGGGGCTGGGACCATGAGCAGTTCTTC | CASRLTGGWDHEQFF
TRBJ1-1 | TRBV5-6 | NA | NA | TGTGCCAGCAGCTTCATAGGGGGTGGGCCTTTATTCTTT | CASSFIGGGPLFF
TRBJ2-5 | TRBV7-9 | NA | NA | TGTGCCAGCAGCTTAATAGAGACCCAGTACTTC | CASSLIETQYF
TRBJ2-5 | TRBV5-1 | NA | NA | TGCGCCAGCAACCGGGACAACCAAGAGACCCAGTACTTC | CASNRDNQETQYF
TRBJ2-7 | TRBV10-3 | NA | TRBD1 | TGTGCCACAAACCCCGGGACAGGGACAGCCTACGAGCAGTACTTC | CATNPGTGTAYEQYF
TRBJ2-3 | TRBV11-3 | NA | NA | TGTGCCAGCAGCAGGAGAGCGGGCACAGATACGCAGTATTTT | CASSRRAGTDTQYF
TRBJ2-7 | TRBV15 | once | TRBD2 | TGTGCCACCAGCAGAGGCCCAGCGGGAGGGCCCCACGAGCAGTACTTC | CATSRGPAGGPHEQYF
TRBJ2-7 | TRBV28 | NA | NA | TGTGCCAGCAGTCATCTACCCTACGAGCAGTACTTC | CASSHLPYEQYF
TRBJ2-2 | TRBV7-3 | NA | TRBD2 | TGTGCCAGCAGCTTAATGGCTAGCGGGAGCGGGAACACCGGGGAGCTGTTTTTT | CASSLMASGSGNTGELFF
TRBJ2-3 | TRBV7-3 | once | TRBD1 | TGTGCCAGCAGCCGCACAGGGGGGTACACAGATACGCAGTATTTT | CASSRTGGYTDTQYF
TRBJ2-1 | TRBV28 | NA | NA | TGTGCCAGCAGTATAGGGCTATACAATGAGCAGTTCTTC | CASSIGLYNEQFF
TRBJ2-2 | TRBV28 | NA | NA | TGTGCCAGCACGAGAGAATTGAACACCGGGGAGCTGTTTTTT | CASTRELNTGELFF